The rows below give T cell receptor beta chains drawn from one sample of a study of T and B cells in COVID-19 patients. TCRdb called the multiplex PCR reads again in MiXCR, with one record for every CDR3 protein. The data show 20,000 to 25,000 distinct CDR3 sequences, 29% seen once. The sequenced sample was blood. These receptors all stem from a human donor who had recovered from COVID-19. Each CDR3 is given with its conserved first and last residue. D genes are given only for firm matches. Clone size is stated in some rows and not others, as once, few, many or a class when expanded.

clone_size d_call j_call v_call cdr3_nt cdr3_aa
NA NA TRBJ2-7 TRBV27 TGTGCCAGCAGTTTATCCTATAGCTCCTACGAGCAGTACTTC CASSLSYSSYEQYF
NA NA TRBJ1-6 TRBV5-1 TGCGCCAGCAGCTTGGTGAGCTCCTATAATTCACCCCTCCACTTT CASSLVSSYNSPLHF
NA NA TRBJ2-1 TRBV20-1 TGCAGTGCTAGCGGGTGGTCCTACAATGAGCAGTTCTTC CSASGWSYNEQFF
medium-sized NA TRBJ2-7 TRBV30 TGTGCCTGGACTGGAAGCTCCTACGAGCAGTACTTC CAWTGSSYEQYF
NA NA TRBJ1-6 TRBV10-3 TGTGCCATCAGTTACGGGACGCCGAATTCACCCCTCCACTTT CAISYGTPNSPLHF
NA NA TRBJ2-5 TRBV18 TGTGCCAGCTCACCACCTGGCGGGAAGGAGACCCAGTACTTC CASSPPGGKETQYF
NA NA TRBJ2-1 TRBV18 TGTGCCAGCTCACCCCTCAGCGGCCCTGACAATGAGCAGTTCTTC CASSPLSGPDNEQFF
NA TRBD1 TRBJ2-7 TRBV18 TGTGCCAGCTCACCGCGACAGGGGTACGAGCAGTACTTC CASSPRQGYEQYF
NA TRBD2 TRBJ2-1 TRBV12-3/TRBV12-4 TGTGCCAGCAGTTTGAGGGCGGGGGGGCTTACCTACAATGAGCAGTTCTTC CASSLRAGGLTYNEQFF
NA NA TRBJ2-5 TRBV20-1 TGCAGTGCTAGGACTAGTGGCCAAGAGACCCAGTACTTC CSARTSGQETQYF
NA TRBD2 TRBJ2-3 TRBV6-1 TGTGTCCTCCGACTAGCGGGAGGTACAGATACGCAGTATTTT CVLRLAGGTDTQYF
few TRBD1 TRBJ1-5 TRBV30 TGTGCCTGGAGTGGGACAGGGAGCGGACAGCCCCAGCATTTT CAWSGTGSGQPQHF
NA TRBD1 TRBJ2-1 TRBV12-3/TRBV12-4 TGTGCCAGCAGCAAGACAGGGCTTAATGAGCAGTTCTTC CASSKTGLNEQFF
NA NA TRBJ2-1 TRBV7-4 TGTGCCAGCAGCTTGGCGGGATCCTACAATGAGCAGTTCTTC CASSLAGSYNEQFF
medium-sized NA TRBJ2-6 TRBV5-5 TGTGCCAGCAGCGAGCCTACGTACTCTGGGGCCAACGTCCTGACTTTC CASSEPTYSGANVLTF
NA TRBD1 TRBJ2-3 TRBV7-6 TGTGCCAGCAGCTTAGAGGGACAGAGCACAGATACGCAGTATTTT CASSLEGQSTDTQYF
few TRBD1 TRBJ1-6 TRBV30 TGTGCCTGGGGGACAGGGTATAATTCACCCCTCCACTTT CAWGTGYNSPLHF
many TRBD1 TRBJ1-1 TRBV19 TGTGCCAGTAGTTTTGGACAGGGGGCGGCTGAAGCTTTCTTT CASSFGQGAAEAFF
NA NA TRBJ1-6 TRBV5-1 TGTGCCAGCAGCCAAGATAAAGGCCAGGGAGACCATTCACCCCTCCACTTT CASSQDKGQGDHSPLHF
NA NA TRBJ1-5 TRBV12-3/TRBV12-4 TGTGCCAGCCGAGGGGGGCAGTATCAGCCCCAGCATTTT CASRGGQYQPQHF
NA TRBD1 TRBJ2-5 TRBV5-6 TGTGCCAGCAGCTCGGACAGGGTAGAGACCCAGTACTTC CASSSDRVETQYF
many TRBD1 TRBJ1-2 TRBV15 TGTGCCACCAGCAGGGACAGGGTAGACTATGGCTACACCTTC CATSRDRVDYGYTF
NA TRBD1 TRBJ1-4 TRBV5-6 TGTGCCAGCAGCTGGGACAGGGAGAATGAAAAACTGTTTTTT CASSWDRENEKLFF
few TRBD1 TRBJ2-7 TRBV7-6 TGTGCCAGCAGCTCCCCGTCGACAGGGCACTACGAGCAGTACTTC CASSSPSTGHYEQYF
NA TRBD2 TRBJ2-3 TRBV29-1 TGCAGCGTTGATGAGGGGCTAGCGGGGGGGCCCGCAGATACGCAGTATTTT CSVDEGLAGGPADTQYF
NA NA TRBJ1-1 TRBV12-3/TRBV12-4 TGTGCCAGCAGTTTGGGACGGGGGGCTGAAGCTTTCTTT CASSLGRGAEAFF
few NA TRBJ1-4 TRBV27 TGTGCCAGCAGAGGGACAATTTTAGTTAATGAAAAACTGTTTTTT CASRGTILVNEKLFF
NA TRBD1 TRBJ2-6 TRBV20-1 TGCAGTGCTAGAGATGCTCGACAGGGGCCAAGCTCTGGGGCCAACGTCCTGACTTTC CSARDARQGPSSGANVLTF
few TRBD1 TRBJ2-7 TRBV20-1 TGCAGTGCTAGAGGGCCCGGGACAGGGGCTCACGAGCAGTACTTC CSARGPGTGAHEQYF
once NA TRBJ2-1 TRBV24-1 TGTGCCACCAGTGACCGGGGCTCGCCCCGCAATGAGCAGTTCTTC CATSDRGSPRNEQFF
few NA TRBJ2-5 TRBV5-4 TGTGCCAGCAGCTTGGGTAGCGCCAGCGAAGAGACCCAGTACTTC CASSLGSASEETQYF
medium-sized NA TRBJ2-1 TRBV12-3/TRBV12-4 TGTGCCAGCAGCCCTGACAGCGTAAGCGATGAGCAGTTCTTC CASSPDSVSDEQFF
many NA TRBJ2-7 TRBV18 TGTGCCAGCTCCCCACTAAGTAAGGACGAGCAGTACTTC CASSPLSKDEQYF
many NA TRBJ1-2 TRBV19 TGTGCCAGTAGAAAACAGGGCATGACGGGCTACACCTTC CASRKQGMTGYTF
medium-sized TRBD2 TRBJ2-7 TRBV19 TGTGCCAGTAGTACTGGGACTAGCGGGAGCTACGAGCAGTACTTC CASSTGTSGSYEQYF
NA NA TRBJ2-7 TRBV19 TGTGCCAGTAGAGTCGGGACACCCTCCTACGAGCAGTACTTC CASRVGTPSYEQYF
medium-sized NA TRBJ2-1 TRBV29-1 TGCAGCGTTGTGCTGGGGGGCCCAAAACTTTACAATGAGCAGTTCTTC CSVVLGGPKLYNEQFF
few TRBD1 TRBJ2-2 TRBV12-3/TRBV12-4 TGTGCCAGCAGTTTAGGACCCAGGGGGCGTTACACCGGGGAGCTGTTTTTT CASSLGPRGRYTGELFF
many TRBD2 TRBJ2-2 TRBV30 TGTGCCGCCCCTTCGAGCGGGAGCTTAAACGCCGGGGAGCTGTTTTTT CAAPSSGSLNAGELFF
NA NA TRBJ1-1 TRBV18 TGTGCCAGCTCACCACCGGCAGGTTATGGCACTGAAGCTTTCTTT CASSPPAGYGTEAFF
NA NA TRBJ1-2 TRBV6-1 TGTGCCAGCAGTGAAGTACGGGGTCCGGGGGGGACCTTC CASSEVRGPGGTF
few NA TRBJ2-3 TRBV7-9 TGTGCCAGCACCGTGGGAAGCGGAAGCACAGATACGCAGTATTTT CASTVGSGSTDTQYF
medium-sized TRBD2 TRBJ2-2 TRBV29-1 TGCAGCGCTCGCCCCGGGACTAGCGACACCGGGGAGCTGTTTTTT CSARPGTSDTGELFF
NA TRBD1 TRBJ2-7 TRBV5-4 TGTGCCAGCAGCTTGGAACGGGACAGGGGGCGAGTGCAGTACTTC CASSLERDRGRVQYF
many NA TRBJ2-3 TRBV18 TGTGCCAGCTCACCTCTTGCCACCACAGGGCGCACAGATACGCAGTATTTT CASSPLATTGRTDTQYF
NA TRBD2 TRBJ2-1 TRBV15 TGTGCCACCAGCAGAGATCAGGGACTAGTGGCCAATGAGCAGTTCTTC CATSRDQGLVANEQFF
medium-sized NA TRBJ2-2 TRBV18 TGTGCCAGCTCACCAGTCGGGGTCTCGAACACCGGGGAGCTGTTTTTT CASSPVGVSNTGELFF
few NA TRBJ1-3 TRBV6-4 TGTGCCAGCAGTGACCAAGCTGGAAACACCATATATTTT CASSDQAGNTIYF
NA NA TRBJ2-3 TRBV25-1 TGTGCCAGCAGTGAACAGGGAAGAAGCACAGATACGCAGTATTTT CASSEQGRSTDTQYF
medium-sized TRBD1 TRBJ2-3 TRBV6-5 TGTGCCAGCAGAGGGACAGGGGGCGTAGATACGCAGTATTTT CASRGTGGVDTQYF
NA NA TRBJ2-5 TRBV18 TGTGCCAGCTCACCGGAGGAGACCCAGTACTTC CASSPEETQYF